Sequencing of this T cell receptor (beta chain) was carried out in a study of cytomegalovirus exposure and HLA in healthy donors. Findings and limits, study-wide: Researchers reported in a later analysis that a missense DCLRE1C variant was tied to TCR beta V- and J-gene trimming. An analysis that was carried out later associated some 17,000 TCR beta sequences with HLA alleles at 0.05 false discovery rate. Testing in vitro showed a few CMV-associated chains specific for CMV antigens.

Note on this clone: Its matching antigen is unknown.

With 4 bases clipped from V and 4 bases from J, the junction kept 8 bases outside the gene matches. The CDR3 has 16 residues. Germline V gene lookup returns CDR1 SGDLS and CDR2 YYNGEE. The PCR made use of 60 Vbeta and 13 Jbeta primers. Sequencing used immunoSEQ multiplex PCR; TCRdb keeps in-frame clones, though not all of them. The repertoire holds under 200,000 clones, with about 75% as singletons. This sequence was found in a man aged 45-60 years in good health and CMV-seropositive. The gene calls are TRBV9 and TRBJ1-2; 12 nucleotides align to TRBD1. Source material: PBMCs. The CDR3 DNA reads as TGTGCCAGCAGCCCCGGGACAGGGGGCGCCTCCTATGGCTACACCTTC. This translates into CASSPGTGGASYGYTF.